The 10 T cell receptor beta chains reported below all come from one sample, sequenced in a study of Graves' ophthalmopathy and Graves' hyperthyroidism. As the template, RNA transcripts were used to amplify TCR beta CDR3 regions. An initial RT-PCR round employing HTBI primers preceded a second-round multiplex PCR. TCRdb called the multiplex PCR reads again in MiXCR, with one record for every CDR3 protein. Altogether roughly 170,000 distinct CDR3 sequences are present, about two fifths being singletons, with the ten largest covering approximately 8.9%. Sequenced input: peripheral blood. These receptors were obtained from a man in his thirties or forties with Graves' ophthalmopathy.

This clonotype has ten or more counts. This sequence joins TRBV18 and TRBJ1-1; a possible D gene is TRBD1 (6 bases). The V gene's germline CDR1 is KGHSH and CDR2 LQKENI. The CDR3 is 14 amino acids. The V end was cut by 5 bases, the J end by 1 base, with 11 bases between. The CDR3 nucleotides read TGTGCCAGCTCATCGGGACAATGGAACACTGAAGCTTTCTTT. Protein sequence: CASSSGQWNTEAFF.

The table lists this clonotype with many counts. The V call is TRBV20-1, the J call TRBJ2-7; 8 bases agree with TRBD2. From germline, CDR1 is DFQATT and CDR2 SNEGSKA (reference sequence). V was pared by 6 bases and J by 2 bases, with 12 bases of the junction left unmatched. The CDR3 consists of 15 residues. CDR3: CSATPRTSHTYEQYF. Here the CDR3 DNA reads TGCAGTGCCACTCCTAGGACTAGCCATACCTACGAGCAGTACTTC.

The chain uses TRBV12-3 or TRBV12-4 and TRBJ2-2, with 10 nucleotides matching TRBD1. The CDR3 is made up of 16 amino acids. V was pared by 6 bases and J by 6 bases, with 10 bases of the junction left unmatched. Here the CDR3 reads CASSGTGDSSPGELFF. The CDR3 nucleotides read TGTGCCAGCAGCGGGACAGGGGACTCCTCACCCGGGGAGCTGTTTTTT.

The rearrangement uses TRBV30 and TRBJ1-2; D gene uncertain. CDR3 length: 13 amino acids. V lost 6 bases and J 2 bases, leaving 13 bases between the germline ends. The germline V gene has CDR1 GTSNPN and CDR2 SVGIG (reference sequence). CDR3 in DNA: TGTGCCTGCACGCGGGAAATCAACTATGGCTACACCTTC. Encoded protein: CACTREINYGYTF.

This clonotype was seen ten or more times. Just one base apart from a much larger clone, this may be a read error. The chain links TRBV30 to TRBJ1-2; D is uncertain. Germline V gene lookup returns CDR1 GTSNPN and CDR2 SVGIG (reference sequence). CDR3 length: 12 residues. The ends were cut back, 1 base at V and 7 bases at J, with 10 bases in the middle. The CDR3: CAWSEVARGYTF. The CDR3 nucleotides are TGTGCCTGGAGTGAGGTGGCCCGTGGCTACACCTTC. Complete variable domain (other parts from reference TRBV30 and TRBJ1-2): SQTIHQWPATLVQPVGSPLSLECTVEGTSNPNLYWYRQAAGRGLQLLFYSVGIGQISSEVPQNLSASRPQDRQFILSSKKLLLSDSGFYLCAWSEVARGYTFGSGTRLTVV.

V usage is TRBV13 and J usage is TRBJ2-4; D may be TRBD2 (6 bases). V lost 5 bases, J lost 7 bases, and 12 bases lay in between. The germline V gene encodes CDR1 PRHDT and CDR2 FYEKMQ (reference sequence). The CDR3 is made up of 13 amino acids. The CDR3 here is CASSLVAGNIQYF. The CDR3, as DNA: TGTGCCAGCAGCCTCGTGGCGGGGAACATTCAGTACTTC.

The table lists this clonotype with many counts. This chain links TRBV27 with TRBJ1-3, with D possibly being TRBD1 (6 bases). CDR3 length: 14 amino acids. Looked up from germline, CDR1 is MNHEY and CDR2 is SMNVEV (reference sequence). The V end was cut by 8 bases, the J end by 4 bases, with 15 bases between. CDR3: CASGDNTGGNTIYF. DNA for the CDR3: TGTGCCAGCGGGGATAATACAGGGGGAAACACCATATATTTT.

This clonotype was picked up many times. This chain uses TRBV10-3 with TRBJ2-2; 8 nucleotides agree with TRBD1. The CDR3 is 17 amino acids. The J segment lost 0 bases and the V segment lost 4 bases, leaving 7 bases of the junction unmatched. CDR1 ENHRY and CDR2 SYGVKD come from the germline V gene. CDR3 amino acids: CAISGSRTGPNTGELFF. The DNA for the CDR3 is TGTGCCATCAGTGGCTCTCGGACAGGGCCGAACACCGGGGAGCTGTTTTTT.

V gene TRBV20-1 combines with J gene TRBJ1-2; 11 nucleotides match TRBD1. Germline CDR1 is DFQATT and CDR2 is SNEGSKA (reference sequence). Trimming cost V 2 bases and J 8 bases; bases outside gene matches: 7. The CDR3 loop spans 14 amino acids. The CDR3: CSARPGQGVGGYTF. Here the CDR3 DNA reads TGCAGTGCTAGACCGGGACAGGGGGTTGGAGGCTACACCTTC.

This clonotype was found many times. CDR3 sequence (DNA): TGTGCCAGCTCACCGCCCGGGACAGATCACTATGGCTACACCTTC. It yields the protein CASSPPGTDHYGYTF. The chain has TRBV18 and TRBJ1-2, with TRBD1 matching over 7 bases. The CDR3 spans 15 residues. Germline CDR1 KGHSH, CDR2 LQKENI. Losses at the gene ends were 3 bases for V and 3 bases for J; bases not matched to a gene: 7. Supplemented by reference TRBV18 and TRBJ1-2, the full variable domain reads NAGVMQNPRHLVRRRGQEARLRCSPMKGHSHVYWYRQLPEEGLKFMVYLQKENIIDESGMPKERFSAEFPKEGPSILRIQQVVRGDSAAYFCASSPPGTDHYGYTFGSGTRLTVV.